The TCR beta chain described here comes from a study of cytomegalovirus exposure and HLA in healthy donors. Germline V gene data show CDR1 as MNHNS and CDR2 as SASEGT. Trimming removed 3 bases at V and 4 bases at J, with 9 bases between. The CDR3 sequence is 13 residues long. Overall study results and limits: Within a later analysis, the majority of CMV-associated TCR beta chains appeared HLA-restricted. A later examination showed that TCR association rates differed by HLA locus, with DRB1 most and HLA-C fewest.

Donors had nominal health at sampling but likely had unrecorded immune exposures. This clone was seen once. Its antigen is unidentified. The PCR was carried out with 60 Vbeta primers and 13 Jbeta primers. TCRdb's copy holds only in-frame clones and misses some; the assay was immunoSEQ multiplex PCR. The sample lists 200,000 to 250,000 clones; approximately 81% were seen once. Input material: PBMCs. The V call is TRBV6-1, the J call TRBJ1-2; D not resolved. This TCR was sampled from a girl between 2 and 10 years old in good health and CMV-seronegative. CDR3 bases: TGTGCCAGCAGTGACCAGTCCCTCTATGGCTACACCTTC. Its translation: CASSDQSLYGYTF.